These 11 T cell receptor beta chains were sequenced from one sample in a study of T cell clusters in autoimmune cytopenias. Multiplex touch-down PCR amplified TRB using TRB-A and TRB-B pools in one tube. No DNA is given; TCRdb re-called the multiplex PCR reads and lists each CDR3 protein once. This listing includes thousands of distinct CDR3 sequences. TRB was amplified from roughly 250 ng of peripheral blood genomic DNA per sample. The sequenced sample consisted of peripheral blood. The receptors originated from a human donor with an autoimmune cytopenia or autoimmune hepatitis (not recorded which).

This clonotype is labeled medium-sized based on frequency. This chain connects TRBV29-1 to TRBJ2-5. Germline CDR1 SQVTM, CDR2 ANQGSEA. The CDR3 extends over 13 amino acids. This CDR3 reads CSVESNWAGTQYF.

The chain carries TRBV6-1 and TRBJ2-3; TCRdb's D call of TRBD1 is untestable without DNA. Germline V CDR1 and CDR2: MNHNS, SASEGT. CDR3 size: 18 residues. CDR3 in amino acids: CASSSGVSAGAGADTQYF.

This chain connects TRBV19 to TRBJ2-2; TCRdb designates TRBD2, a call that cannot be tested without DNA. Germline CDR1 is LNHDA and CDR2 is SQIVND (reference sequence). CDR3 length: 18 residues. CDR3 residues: CASSIGSGGYERSGELFF.

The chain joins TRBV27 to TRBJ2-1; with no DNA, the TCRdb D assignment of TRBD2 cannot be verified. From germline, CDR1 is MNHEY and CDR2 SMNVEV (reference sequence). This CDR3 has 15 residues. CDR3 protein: CASSSVGGAYNEQFF.

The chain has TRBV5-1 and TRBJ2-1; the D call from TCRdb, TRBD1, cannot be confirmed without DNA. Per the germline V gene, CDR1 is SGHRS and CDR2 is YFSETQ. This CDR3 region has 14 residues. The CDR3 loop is CASSLVQGRNEQFF.

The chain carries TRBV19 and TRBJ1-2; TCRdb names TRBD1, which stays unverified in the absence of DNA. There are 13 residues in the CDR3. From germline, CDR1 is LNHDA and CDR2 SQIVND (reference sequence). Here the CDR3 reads CASSIQGARGYTF.

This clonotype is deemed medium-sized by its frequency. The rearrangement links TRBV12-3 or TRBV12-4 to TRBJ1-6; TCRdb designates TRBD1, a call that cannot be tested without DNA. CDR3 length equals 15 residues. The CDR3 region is CASNTAGASNSPLHF.

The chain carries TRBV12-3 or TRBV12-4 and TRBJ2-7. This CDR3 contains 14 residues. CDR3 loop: CASTLAGVSYEQYF.

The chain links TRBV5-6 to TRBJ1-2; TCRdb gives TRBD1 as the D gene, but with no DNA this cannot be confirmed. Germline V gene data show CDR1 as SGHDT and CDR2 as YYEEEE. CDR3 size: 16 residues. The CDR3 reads CASRLLGQDLNYGYTF.

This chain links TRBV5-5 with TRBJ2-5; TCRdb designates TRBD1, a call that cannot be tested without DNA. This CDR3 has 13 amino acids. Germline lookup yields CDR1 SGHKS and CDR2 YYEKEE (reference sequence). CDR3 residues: CASSFEGGRTQYF.

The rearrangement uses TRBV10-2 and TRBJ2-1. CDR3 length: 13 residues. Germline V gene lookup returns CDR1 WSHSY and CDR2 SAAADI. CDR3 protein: CASSESTGYEQFF.